This T cell receptor beta chain was profiled in a study of blood T cell repertoires in COVID-19. Overall study: Researchers got acute and convalescent COVID-19 samples from the United States, Italy and Spain. Sample material is recorded as cDNA or gDNA derived from T cells, B-cell-depleted T cells, or PBMCs.

This clone has just one count. Unmatched junction bases numbered 4, after V lost 5 bases and J lost 4 bases. This CDR3 spans 14 amino acids. Authors' processing steps: Amplification from reference gene primers served as the basis for estimated nucleated cell counts. Method: immunoSEQ multiplex PCR; TCRdb's copy keeps in-frame clones and lacks some. Clonal size and the V and J genes are those of that table, whereas D and trimming came from the DNA. The sample consists of more than 300,000 clones, approximately 89% of them appearing once. The chain has TRBV23-1 and TRBJ2-7, with TRBD1 matching over 11 bases. TRBV23-1 is placed among ORFs of uncertain function. Material: peripheral blood. The TCR originated in a woman younger than 30 who had recovered from COVID-19. The chain's CDR3 is CASSLDRGRYEQYV. The CDR3 DNA sequence: TGCGCCAGCAGTTTGGACAGGGGGCGGTACGAGCAGTACGTC.